This entry lists 27 T cell receptor beta chains sequenced from one sample in a study of blood T cell repertoires in COVID-19. The method was immunoSEQ multiplex PCR; TCRdb's version includes in-frame clones alone and lacks a portion of them. The repertoire consists of 100,000 to 120,000 clones, with over 65% occurring once and the leading ten covering roughly 3.8%. Material: peripheral blood. All receptors come from a woman of 80 years or more with acute or convalescent COVID-19.

The rearrangement uses TRBV7-9 and TRBJ1-4; TRBD1 aligns across 11 bases. CDR1 SEHNR and CDR2 FQNEAQ come from the germline V gene (reference sequence). V lost 0 bases to trimming and J lost 8 bases; unmatched junction nucleotides: 2. The CDR3 is made up of 15 amino acids. CDR3 coding DNA: TGTGCCAGCAGCTTAGCCCGGGACAGGGGGGAAAAACTGTTTTTT. Its translation: CASSLARDRGEKLFF.

The V call is TRBV27, the J call TRBJ1-1, with TRBD1 matching over 7 bases. The V segment lost 6 bases and the J segment 0 bases; nucleotides outside the gene matches: 13. Germline CDR1 MNHEY, CDR2 SMNVEV (reference sequence). The length of the CDR3 is 17 residues. CDR3 amino acids: CASSLDWDSSMNTEAFF. DNA for the CDR3: TGTGCCAGCAGCCTAGACTGGGACAGTTCTATGAACACTGAAGCTTTCTTT.

The chain employs TRBV19 and TRBJ1-5, with TRBD1 as a possible D gene (6 bases). Trimming pared 2 bases from V and 5 bases from J, leaving 7 bases between. CDR1 LNHDA and CDR2 SQIVND come from the germline V gene (reference sequence). The CDR3 is 13 amino acids. DNA for the CDR3: TGTGCCAGTAGTATAAACAGGGATCAGCCCCAGCATTTT. This translates into CASSINRDQPQHF.

The V and J genes are TRBV7-2 and TRBJ2-7; 8 positions agree with TRBD1. The CDR3 has 15 amino acids. Trimming cost V 0 bases and J 4 bases; bases outside gene matches: 5. Germline CDR1 and CDR2: SGHTA and FQGNSA. CDR3 coding DNA: TGTGCCAGCAGCTTAGCTGTGCAGGGGGCGTACGAGCAGTACTTC. This sequence encodes CASSLAVQGAYEQYF.

This rearrangement joins TRBV7-9 to TRBJ1-2; D gene ambiguous. V was pared by 5 bases and J by 8 bases, with 18 bases between. The CDR3 sequence is 14 residues long. Germline V gene lookup returns CDR1 SEHNR and CDR2 FQNEAQ (reference sequence). CDR3 in amino acids: CASSHPERSRGYTF. The CDR3 DNA follows: TGTGCCAGCAGCCACCCTGAACGGAGCCGGGGCTACACCTTC.

The rearrangement uses TRBV5-1 and TRBJ1-1; TRBD1 matches 9 bases. The length of the CDR3 is 14 residues. Germline V gives CDR1 SGHRS, CDR2 YFSETQ. Trimming removed 2 bases from V and 5 bases from J; junction bases left unmatched: 4. For the CDR3, the DNA is TGCGCCAGCAGCTTTGACAGGGGGTGGACTGAAGCTTTCTTT. Its protein product is CASSFDRGWTEAFF.

The table lists this clone with a few counts. V and J are TRBV11-2 and TRBJ2-7; D possibly corresponds to TRBD1 (6 bases). This CDR3 is 14 amino acids long. The V and J ends lost 5 bases and 3 bases respectively, with 14 bases between them. The germline V gene encodes CDR1 SGHAT and CDR2 FQNNGV. The CDR3 reads CASSVRDTYYEQYF. CDR3 nucleotide sequence: TGTGCCAGCAGCGTACGGGACACCTACTACGAGCAGTACTTC.

The rearrangement uses TRBV5-1 and TRBJ2-3; TRBD1 is a possible D gene (5 bases). Germline V lookup: CDR1 SGHRS, CDR2 YFSETQ. CDR3 length: 13 residues. V was clipped by 4 bases and J by 5 bases, with 11 bases between them. CDR3 bases: TGCGCCAGCAGCCGTGCTAGGGGAGATACGCAGTATTTT. Protein: CASSRARGDTQYF. The whole variable domain, filled in from reference TRBV5-1 and TRBJ2-3, reads KAGVTQTPRYLIKTRGQQVTLSCSPISGHRSVSWYQQTPGQGLQFLFEYFSETQRNKGNFPGRFSGRQFSNSRSEMNVSTLELGDSALYLCASSRARGDTQYFGPGTRLTVL.

The V call is TRBV5-1, the J call TRBJ2-7, with D perhaps matching TRBD2 (7 bases). The V end lost 2 bases, the J end lost 4 bases, and 16 bases lay between the germline ends. The CDR3 covers 15 residues. Looked up from germline, CDR1 is SGHRS and CDR2 is YFSETQ. CDR3 in amino acids: CASSLSSGGVYEQYF. The CDR3 DNA is TGCGCCAGCAGCTTAAGTTCGGGGGGCGTTTACGAGCAGTACTTC.

The V gene is TRBV6-5, the J gene TRBJ1-6; TRBD1 is a possible D gene (5 bases). Germline V lookup: CDR1 MNHEY, CDR2 SVGAGI. The V end lost 9 bases, the J end lost 5 bases, and 11 bases lay between the germline ends. This CDR3 is built from 13 residues. CDR3 nucleotides: TGTGCCAGTTGCTCCAGGGATAATTCACCCCTCCACTTT. Translation gives CASCSRDNSPLHF.

This clone was detected a few times. The chain carries TRBV9 and TRBJ2-1; 10 nucleotides agree with TRBD2. This CDR3 comprises 14 residues. V trimming: 2 bases; J trimming: 10 bases; junction bases outside the gene matches: 6. CDR1 and CDR2 (germline): SGDLS, YYNGEE. CDR3 in amino acids: CASSVSGGSGEQFF. CDR3 nucleotide sequence: TGTGCCAGCAGCGTTAGCGGGGGGTCGGGCGAGCAGTTCTTC.

The gene calls are TRBV11-2 and TRBJ2-1; D perhaps matches TRBD2 (5 bases). Deletions cut 0 bases from V and 4 bases from J, with 10 bases between. Germline V CDR1 and CDR2: SGHAT, FQNNGV. The CDR3 runs 15 residues. DNA of the CDR3: TGTGCCAGCAGCTTAGATCCGGGGTCTTACAATGAGCAGTTCTTC. As protein: CASSLDPGSYNEQFF.

The chain employs TRBV2 and TRBJ2-3, with D tentatively TRBD2 (6 bases). The V end was cut by 8 bases, the J end by 3 bases, with 12 bases between. The CDR3 is made up of 13 amino acids. Germline V gene data show CDR1 as SNHLY and CDR2 as FYNNEI. This CDR3 is CASLGGTTDTQYF. CDR3 sequence (DNA): TGTGCCAGCCTGGGGGGTACGACAGATACGCAGTATTTT.

The chain joins TRBV7-9 to TRBJ2-7; TRBD2 might be the D (5 bases). The CDR3 length is 14 residues. Germline CDR1 is SEHNR and CDR2 is FQNEAQ (reference sequence). Trimming stripped 5 bases from V and 0 bases from J, with 11 bases between. The CDR3 here is CASSQDSYSYEQYF. CDR3 DNA: TGTGCCAGCAGCCAGGACTCCTACTCCTACGAGCAGTACTTC.

This sequence joins TRBV11-1 and TRBJ2-5; 15 bases fit TRBD2. The CDR3 sequence is 15 residues long. The V segment lost 6 bases and the J segment 5 bases; nucleotides outside the gene matches: 4. The germline gives CDR1 SGHAT, CDR2 FQDESV (reference sequence). The CDR3 sequence is CASRFGTSGGETQYF. The CDR3 DNA follows: TGTGCCAGCAGATTCGGGACTAGCGGGGGGGAGACCCAGTACTTC.

The gene calls are TRBV6-2 or TRBV6-3 and TRBJ1-3; D call uncertain. Per the germline V gene, CDR1 is MNHEY and CDR2 is SVGEGT. The CDR3 runs to 16 residues. V was cut by 2 bases and J by 0 bases, with 11 bases left in between. The CDR3 sequence: CASSYNPGSSGNTIYF. As DNA, the CDR3 is TGTGCCAGCAGTTACAATCCGGGGAGCTCTGGAAACACCATATATTTT.

Many counts were recorded for this clone. This chain joins TRBV28 and TRBJ2-2, with 9 bases matching TRBD2. The CDR3 totals 15 residues. V trimming: 8 bases; J trimming: 4 bases; junction bases outside the gene matches: 8. The germline V gene encodes CDR1 MDHEN and CDR2 SYDVKM. The CDR3 reads CASERIAGVTGELFF. Written as DNA, the CDR3 is TGTGCCAGCGAGCGGATAGCGGGAGTCACCGGGGAGCTGTTTTTT.

This chain connects TRBV20-1 to TRBJ2-1; D not certain. V dropped 7 bases and J dropped 8 bases, with 12 bases sitting between them. The CDR3 is 11 residues long. Germline CDR1 DFQATT, CDR2 SNEGSKA (reference sequence). As DNA, the CDR3 is TGCAGTGAGGCGATACGGGATGAGCAGTTCTTC. Translation gives CSEAIRDEQFF.

The chain combines TRBV3-1 (or the pseudogene TRBV3-2) with TRBJ1-2; D is unclear. CDR1 and CDR2 from the germline V gene are LGHDT and YNNKEL (reference sequence). The CDR3 loop spans 13 amino acids. With 0 bases removed from V and 8 bases from J, the gap between germline ends came to 10 bases. CDR3 nucleotide sequence: TGTGCCAGCAGCCAAGACCTAACCCTGGGCTACACCTTC. This sequence encodes CASSQDLTLGYTF.

This clone came up a few times. The chain couples TRBV7-3 to TRBJ2-1; 14 bases match TRBD2. The CDR3 loop spans 21 amino acids. Per the germline V gene, CDR1 is SGHTA and CDR2 is FQGTGA. After removal of 2 bases from V and 0 bases from J, the junction contained 12 bases not matched to a gene. CDR3 loop: CASSLVQVSGTSGSSYNEQFF. The CDR3 DNA is TGTGCCAGCAGCTTAGTGCAAGTTTCAGGGACTAGCGGGAGCTCCTACAATGAGCAGTTCTTC.

This clone was observed a few times. The V call is TRBV5-1, the J call TRBJ2-5; 12 bases match TRBD2. J gave up 5 bases and V 0 bases, and 5 bases lay outside the gene matches. CDR3 length: 16 residues. The germline V gene encodes CDR1 SGHRS and CDR2 YFSETQ. The CDR3 spells CASSLGLAGGHETQYF. The CDR3 DNA reads TGCGCCAGCAGCTTGGGCCTAGCGGGGGGGCACGAGACCCAGTACTTC.

The chain employs TRBV19 and TRBJ1-2, with D uncertain. Deletions cut 4 bases from V and 7 bases from J, with 13 bases between. From germline, CDR1 is LNHDA and CDR2 SQIVND (reference sequence). The CDR3 consists of 13 residues. The DNA of the CDR3 is TGTGCCAGTAGTACAAGAGGTTTCCCTGGCTACACCTTC. Protein product: CASSTRGFPGYTF.

The chain links TRBV19 to TRBJ2-2, with 11 bases aligning to TRBD1. Trimming cost V 5 bases and J 5 bases; bases outside gene matches: 4. Germline-derived CDR1 and CDR2 are LNHDA and SQIVND (reference sequence). This CDR3 has 15 residues. For the CDR3, the DNA is TGTGCCAGTAGTCCAGGACAGGGGGCGACCGGGGAGCTGTTTTTT. Encoded protein: CASSPGQGATGELFF. The full variable domain, with the rest looked up from reference TRBV19 and TRBJ2-2, is DGGITQSPKYLFRKEGQNVTLSCEQNLNHDAMYWYRQDPGQGLRLIYYSQIVNDFQKGDIAEGYSVSREKKESFPLTVTSAQKNPTAFYLCASSPGQGATGELFFGEGSRLTVL.

The chain joins TRBV12-3 or TRBV12-4 to TRBJ2-2, with D hard to call. The CDR3 length is 13 residues. Trimming took off 7 bases at V and 7 bases at J, with 13 bases between the two ends. The CDR3 sequence: CASTPLRSGELFF. For the CDR3, the DNA is TGTGCCAGCACACCCCTTCGTAGCGGGGAGCTGTTTTTT.

This chain connects TRBV28 to TRBJ2-4; the D is unclear. The V end was cut by 10 bases, the J end by 8 bases, with 15 bases between. Germline loops: CDR1 MDHEN, CDR2 SYDVKM. The CDR3 spans 12 residues. This chain's CDR3 is CATTRAEDIQYF. In nucleotides, the CDR3 is TGTGCCACCACCCGAGCAGAGGACATTCAGTACTTC. The entire variable domain, with the rest obtained from reference TRBV28 and TRBJ2-4, is as follows: DVKVTQSSRYLVKRTGEKVFLECVQDMDHENMFWYRQDPGLGLRLIYFSYDVKMKEKGDIPEGYSVSREKKERFSLILESASTNQTSMYLCATTRAEDIQYFGAGTRLSVL.

This clone was detected once. The rearrangement links TRBV19 to TRBJ2-7; 8 bases map to TRBD1. The germline V gene encodes CDR1 LNHDA and CDR2 SQIVND (reference sequence). After removal of 9 bases from V and 1 base from J, the junction contained 8 bases not matched to a gene. This CDR3 has 14 amino acids. The CDR3 protein is CASSTGTGSYEQYF. CDR3 DNA: TGTGCCAGCTCAACCGGGACAGGATCCTACGAGCAGTACTTC.

This sequence joins TRBV12-3 or TRBV12-4 and TRBJ1-2, with 10 positions matching TRBD1. The V and J ends lost 8 bases and 3 bases, in that order; junction bases with no gene match: 3. This CDR3 has 13 residues. The CDR3, as DNA: TGTGCCAGCCACGGGACAGGGGACTATGGCTACACCTTC. It codes for CASHGTGDYGYTF.